The clone carrying this T cell receptor (beta chain) has just a few counts. The CDR3 has 14 amino acids. Germline-derived CDR1 and CDR2 are KGHSH and LQKENI. Unmatched junction bases numbered 2, after V lost 2 bases and J lost 5 bases. This specimen comes from a study of blood T cell repertoires in COVID-19. Background on the study: The samples span acute and convalescent COVID-19 from the United States, Italy and Spain. T cells, B-cell-depleted T cells, or PBMCs supplied cDNA or gDNA.

Enrolled during active infection, Seattle patients were then followed longitudinally. Profiled with immunoSEQ multiplex PCR; TCRdb holds only in-frame clones, not every one. The repertoire consists of 150,000 to 170,000 clones, with about 85% occurring once and the leading ten covering less than 10%. Sequencing used peripheral blood. This chain uses TRBV18 with TRBJ2-7, with 11 bases fitting TRBD2. This TCR derives from a woman aged 55-69 years with COVID-19, enrolled during active disease. CDR3 sequence: CASSPSLAGDEQYF. Here the CDR3 DNA reads TGTGCCAGCTCACCATCACTAGCGGGAGACGAGCAGTACTTC.